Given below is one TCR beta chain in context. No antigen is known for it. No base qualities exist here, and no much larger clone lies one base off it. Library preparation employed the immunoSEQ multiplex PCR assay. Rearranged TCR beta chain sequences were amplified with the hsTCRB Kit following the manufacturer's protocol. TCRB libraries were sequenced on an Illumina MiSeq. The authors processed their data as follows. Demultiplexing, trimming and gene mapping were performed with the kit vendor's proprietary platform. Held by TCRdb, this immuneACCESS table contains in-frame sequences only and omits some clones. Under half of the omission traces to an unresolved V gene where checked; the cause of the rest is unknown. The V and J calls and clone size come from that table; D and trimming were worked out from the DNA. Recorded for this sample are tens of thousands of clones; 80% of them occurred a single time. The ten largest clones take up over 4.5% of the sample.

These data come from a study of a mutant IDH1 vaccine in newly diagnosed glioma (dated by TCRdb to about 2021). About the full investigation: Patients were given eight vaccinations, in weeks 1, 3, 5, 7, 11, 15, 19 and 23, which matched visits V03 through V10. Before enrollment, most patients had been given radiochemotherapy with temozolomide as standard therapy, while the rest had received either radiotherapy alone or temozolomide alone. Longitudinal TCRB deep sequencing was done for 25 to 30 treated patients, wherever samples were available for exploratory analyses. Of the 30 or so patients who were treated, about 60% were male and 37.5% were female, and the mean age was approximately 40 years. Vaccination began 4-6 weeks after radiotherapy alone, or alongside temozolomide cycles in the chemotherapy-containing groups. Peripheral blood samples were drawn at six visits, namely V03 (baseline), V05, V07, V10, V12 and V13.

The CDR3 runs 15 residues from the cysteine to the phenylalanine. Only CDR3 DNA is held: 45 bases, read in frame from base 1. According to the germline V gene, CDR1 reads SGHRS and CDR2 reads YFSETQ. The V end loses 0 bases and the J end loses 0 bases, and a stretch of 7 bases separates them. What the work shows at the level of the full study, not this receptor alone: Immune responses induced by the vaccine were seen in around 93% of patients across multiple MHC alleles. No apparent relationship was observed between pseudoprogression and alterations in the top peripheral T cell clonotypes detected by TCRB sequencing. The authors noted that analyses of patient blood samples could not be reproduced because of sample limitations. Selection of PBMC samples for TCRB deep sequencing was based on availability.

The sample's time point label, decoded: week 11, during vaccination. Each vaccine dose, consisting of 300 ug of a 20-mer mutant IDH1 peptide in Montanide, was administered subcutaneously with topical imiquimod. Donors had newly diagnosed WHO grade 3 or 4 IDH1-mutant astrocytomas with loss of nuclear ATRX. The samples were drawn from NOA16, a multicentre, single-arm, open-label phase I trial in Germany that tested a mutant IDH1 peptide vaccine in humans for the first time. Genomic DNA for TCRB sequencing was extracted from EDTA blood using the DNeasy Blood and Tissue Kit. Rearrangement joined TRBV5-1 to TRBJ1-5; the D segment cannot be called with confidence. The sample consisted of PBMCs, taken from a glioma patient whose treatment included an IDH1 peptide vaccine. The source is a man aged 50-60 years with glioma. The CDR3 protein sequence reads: CASSLAGYSNQPQHF. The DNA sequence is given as TGCGCCAGCAGCTTGGCCGGGTATAGCAATCAGCCCCAGCATTTT.